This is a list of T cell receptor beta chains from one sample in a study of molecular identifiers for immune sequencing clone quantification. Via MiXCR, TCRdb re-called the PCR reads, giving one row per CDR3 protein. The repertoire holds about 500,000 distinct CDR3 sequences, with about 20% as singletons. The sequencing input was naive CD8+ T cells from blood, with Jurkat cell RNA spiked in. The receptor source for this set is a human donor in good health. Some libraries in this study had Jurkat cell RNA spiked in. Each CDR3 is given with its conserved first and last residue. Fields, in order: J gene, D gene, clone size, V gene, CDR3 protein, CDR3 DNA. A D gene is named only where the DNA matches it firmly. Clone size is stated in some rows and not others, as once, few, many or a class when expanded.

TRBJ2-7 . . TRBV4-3 CASGPTTSRTSYEQYF TGCGCCAGCGGCCCAACGACTAGTCGAACCTCCTACGAGCAGTACTTC
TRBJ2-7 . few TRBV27 CASSFSSPLPDEQYF TGTGCCAGCAGTTTTTCAAGCCCTTTACCCGACGAGCAGTACTTC
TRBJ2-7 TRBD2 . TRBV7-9 CASSPPTGTSGSYEQYF TGTGCCAGCAGCCCACCGACCGGGACTAGCGGCTCCTACGAGCAGTACTTC
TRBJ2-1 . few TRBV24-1 CATSDSGVRQFF TGTGCCACCAGTGATTCGGGGGTCCGGCAGTTCTTC
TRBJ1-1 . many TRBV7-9 CASSSATWDAEAFF TGTGCCAGCAGCTCAGCGACATGGGACGCTGAAGCTTTCTTT
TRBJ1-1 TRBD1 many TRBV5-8 CASSYEDREENTEAFF TGTGCCAGCAGCTACGAGGACAGGGAGGAGAACACTGAAGCTTTCTTT
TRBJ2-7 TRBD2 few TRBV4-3 CASSQAFLTSDSYEQYF TGCGCCAGCAGCCAAGCTTTTCTGACTAGCGACTCCTACGAGCAGTACTTC
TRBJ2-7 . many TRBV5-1 CASSFDRPEQYF TGCGCCAGCAGCTTCGACAGACCCGAGCAGTACTTC
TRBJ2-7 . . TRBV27 CASSFAGGKEQYF TGTGCCAGCAGTTTCGCAGGGGGGAAGGAGCAGTACTTC
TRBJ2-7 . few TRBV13 CASSLGRGSGEQYF TGTGCCAGCAGCTTAGGCAGGGGCTCGGGTGAGCAGTACTTC
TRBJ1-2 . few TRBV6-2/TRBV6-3 CASSYGRQGANYGYTF TGTGCCAGCAGTTACGGTCGCCAGGGAGCTAACTATGGCTACACCTTC
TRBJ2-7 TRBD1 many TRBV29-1 CSVEDETGGFGEQYF TGCAGCGTTGAAGACGAGACAGGGGGCTTCGGCGAGCAGTACTTC
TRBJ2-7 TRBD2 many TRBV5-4 CASSPMGGRSAYEQYF TGTGCCAGCAGCCCCATGGGAGGGAGATCGGCCTACGAGCAGTACTTC
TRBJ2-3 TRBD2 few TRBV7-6 CASSLEGGGGAADTQYF TGTGCCAGCAGCTTAGAGGGAGGCGGGGGGGCCGCAGATACGCAGTATTTT
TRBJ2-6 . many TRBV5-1 CASSRGASGANVLTF TGCGCCAGCAGCCGGGGGGCTTCGGGGGCCAACGTCCTGACTTTC
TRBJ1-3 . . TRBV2 CASRVDTSSGNTIYF TGTGCCAGCAGGGTGGACACGAGCTCTGGAAACACCATATATTTT
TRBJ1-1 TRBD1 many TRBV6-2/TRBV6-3 CASSFSTGVNTEAFF TGTGCCAGCAGCTTCTCGACAGGGGTAAACACTGAAGCTTTCTTT
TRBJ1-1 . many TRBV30 CAWTKRVREAFF TGTGCCTGGACAAAAAGGGTTAGGGAAGCTTTCTTT
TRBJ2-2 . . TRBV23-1 CASSHSNPRDTGELFF TGCGCCAGCAGTCACTCCAACCCGAGGGACACCGGGGAGCTGTTTTTT
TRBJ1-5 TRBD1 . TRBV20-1 CSARDREAYSNQPQHF TGCAGTGCTCGGGACAGGGAGGCCTATAGCAATCAGCCCCAGCATTTT
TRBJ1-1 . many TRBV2 CASTRTAGADTEAFF TGTGCCAGCACCCGTACGGCAGGGGCGGACACTGAAGCTTTCTTT
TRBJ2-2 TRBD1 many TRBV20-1 CSARPYDGQGNTGELFF TGCAGTGCTAGACCATATGATGGACAGGGAAACACCGGGGAGCTGTTTTTT
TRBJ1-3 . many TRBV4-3 CASSQDGMGAGNTIYF TGCGCCAGCAGCCAAGATGGAATGGGGGCTGGAAACACCATATATTTT
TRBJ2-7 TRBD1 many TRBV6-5 CASSMDRGPYEQYF TGTGCCAGTTCGATGGACAGGGGCCCATACGAGCAGTACTTC
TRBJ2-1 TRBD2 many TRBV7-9 CASSLGLVVFF TGTGCCAGCAGCCTGGGACTAGTCGTGTTCTTC
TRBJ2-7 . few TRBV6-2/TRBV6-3 CASSYGRVEYEQYF TGTGCCAGCAGTTACGGCAGGGTTGAGTACGAGCAGTACTTC
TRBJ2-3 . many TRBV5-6 CASSLSLVPDTQYF TGTGCCAGCAGCTTGAGTCTAGTTCCAGATACGCAGTATTTT
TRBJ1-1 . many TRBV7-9 CASSSEVWAANTEAFF TGTGCCAGCAGCTCAGAGGTCTGGGCTGCAAACACTGAAGCTTTCTTT
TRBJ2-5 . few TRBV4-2 CASSQEEQPPLSTQYF TGTGCCAGCAGCCAAGAGGAACAGCCACCTCTCTCGACCCAGTACTTC